This T cell receptor beta chain was recovered during a study of cytomegalovirus exposure and HLA in healthy donors. V gave up 4 bases and J gave up 6 bases; unmatched junction bases: 8. CDR3 length equals 17 residues. Germline lookup yields CDR1 SGHKS and CDR2 YYEKEE (reference sequence). A multiplex PCR was run with 60 Vbeta primers and 13 Jbeta primers. Generated by immunoSEQ multiplex PCR, the TCRdb table keeps only in-frame clones and is missing some. The sample consists of around 130,000 clones, under 85% of them appearing once. The TCR comes from a man aged 25 to 45 in good health and CMV-seronegative. The V gene is TRBV5-5, the J gene TRBJ2-2; 14 bases are shared with TRBD2. Sequencing used PBMCs. This CDR3 is CASSRGTSGSNAGELFF. The CDR3 coding sequence is TGTGCCAGCAGCCGGGGGACTAGCGGGAGTAACGCCGGGGAGCTGTTTTTT.